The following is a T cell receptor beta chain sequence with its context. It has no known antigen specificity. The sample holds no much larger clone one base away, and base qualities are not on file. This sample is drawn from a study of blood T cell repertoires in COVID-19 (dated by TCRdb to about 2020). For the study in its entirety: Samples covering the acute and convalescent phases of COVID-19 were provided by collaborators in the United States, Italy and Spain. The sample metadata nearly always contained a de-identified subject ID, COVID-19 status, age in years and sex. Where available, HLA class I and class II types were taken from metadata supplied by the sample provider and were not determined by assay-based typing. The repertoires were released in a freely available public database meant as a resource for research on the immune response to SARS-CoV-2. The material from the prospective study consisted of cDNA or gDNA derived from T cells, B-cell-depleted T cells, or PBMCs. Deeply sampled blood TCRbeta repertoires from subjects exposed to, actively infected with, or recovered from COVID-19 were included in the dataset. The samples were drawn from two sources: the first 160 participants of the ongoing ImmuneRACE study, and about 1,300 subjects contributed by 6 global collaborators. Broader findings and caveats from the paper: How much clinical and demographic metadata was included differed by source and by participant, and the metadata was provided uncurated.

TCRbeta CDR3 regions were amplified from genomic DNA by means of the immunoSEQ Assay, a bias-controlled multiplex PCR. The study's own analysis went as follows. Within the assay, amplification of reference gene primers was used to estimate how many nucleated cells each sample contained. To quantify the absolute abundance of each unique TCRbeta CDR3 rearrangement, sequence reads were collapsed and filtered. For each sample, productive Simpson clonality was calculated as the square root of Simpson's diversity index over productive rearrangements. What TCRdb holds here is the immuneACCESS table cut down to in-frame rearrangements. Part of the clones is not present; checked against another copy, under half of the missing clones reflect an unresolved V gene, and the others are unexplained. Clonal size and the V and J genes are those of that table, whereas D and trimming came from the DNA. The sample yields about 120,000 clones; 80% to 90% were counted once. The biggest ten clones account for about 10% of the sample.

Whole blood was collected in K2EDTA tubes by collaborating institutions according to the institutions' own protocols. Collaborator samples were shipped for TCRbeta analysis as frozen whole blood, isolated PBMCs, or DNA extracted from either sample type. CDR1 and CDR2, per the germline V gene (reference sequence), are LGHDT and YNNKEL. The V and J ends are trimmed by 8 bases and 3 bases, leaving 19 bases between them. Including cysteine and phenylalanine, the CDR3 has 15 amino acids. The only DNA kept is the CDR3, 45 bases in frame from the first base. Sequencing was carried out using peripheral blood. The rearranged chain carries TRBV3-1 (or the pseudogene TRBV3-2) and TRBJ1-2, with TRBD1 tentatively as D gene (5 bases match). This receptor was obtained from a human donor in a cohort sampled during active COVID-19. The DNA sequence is TGTGCCAGCGAAAACAAAGTGGGGGGTCACTATGGCTACACCTTC. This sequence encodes CASENKVGGHYGYTF.